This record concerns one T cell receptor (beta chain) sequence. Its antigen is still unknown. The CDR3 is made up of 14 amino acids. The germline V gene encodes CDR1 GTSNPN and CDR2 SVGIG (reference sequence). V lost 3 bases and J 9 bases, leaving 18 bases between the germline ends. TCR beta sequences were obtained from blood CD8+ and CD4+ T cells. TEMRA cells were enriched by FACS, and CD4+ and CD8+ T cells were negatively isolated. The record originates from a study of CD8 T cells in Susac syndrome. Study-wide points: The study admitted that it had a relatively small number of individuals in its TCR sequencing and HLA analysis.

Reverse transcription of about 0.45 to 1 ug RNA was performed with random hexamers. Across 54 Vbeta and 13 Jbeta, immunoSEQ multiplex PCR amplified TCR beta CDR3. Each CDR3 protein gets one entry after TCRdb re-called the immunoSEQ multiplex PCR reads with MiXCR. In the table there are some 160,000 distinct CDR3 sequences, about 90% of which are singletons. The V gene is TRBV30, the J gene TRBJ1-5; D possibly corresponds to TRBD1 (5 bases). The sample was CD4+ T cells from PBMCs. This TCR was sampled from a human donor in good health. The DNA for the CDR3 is TGTGCCTGGAGCCCAATGACAGCCGTCGGGCCCCAGCATTTT. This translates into CAWSPMTAVGPQHF.